The clone carrying this TCR beta chain was observed many times. Its target is not known. The data derive from a study of blood T cells in healthy people across ages. Overall study findings and caveats: TCR beta diversity per million T cells fell roughly linearly with age.

The CDR3 loop spans 13 amino acids. Germline loops: CDR1 SGHRS, CDR2 YFSETQ. V lost 1 base, J lost 0 bases, and 4 bases lay in between. The second PCR ran about 6 to 12 cycles with a sample-barcoded 5' primer and J-beta primers. From the 5' RACE reads, TCRdb called clonotypes with MiXCR, one entry per CDR3 protein. The data contain 550,000 to 750,000 distinct CDR3 sequences, over 20% of them singletons. The chain combines TRBV5-1 with TRBJ1-1; D gene unclear. What was sequenced was blood. The TCR was taken from a man between 65 and 85 years old in good health. The CDR3 sequence: CASSLSVNTEAFF. The CDR3 region has the DNA TGCGCCAGCAGCTTGTCTGTGAACACTGAAGCTTTCTTT. The entire variable domain, with the rest obtained from reference TRBV5-1 and TRBJ1-1, is as follows: KAGVTQTPRYLIKTRGQQVTLSCSPISGHRSVSWYQQTPGQGLQFLFEYFSETQRNKGNFPGRFSGRQFSNSRSEMNVSTLELGDSALYLCASSLSVNTEAFFGQGTRLTVV.